One sample yielded the 4 T cell receptor beta chains listed below, sequenced in a study of Ad26.COV2.S vaccination and SARS-CoV-2 variants. Treatment of the sample: roughly 19 received Ad26.COV2.S at low or high dose, single or two shots; roughly 5 received placebo; per-sample allocation not given. Sampling occurred on day 63 after the first vaccine or placebo injection. The assay was immunoSEQ multiplex PCR, and TCRdb's table has in-frame clones only and misses some. Altogether 300,000 to 350,000 clones are present, 86% being singletons, with the ten largest covering roughly 10%. Sequencing used peripheral blood, obtained in a trial of Ad26.COV2.S vaccine versus placebo. The receptors come from a person aged 18-65 years who received the Ad26.COV2.S COVID-19 vaccine or a placebo.

For the CDR3, the DNA is TGTGCCAGCAGCTTGCCCGGGACAGGGAATCAGCCCCAGCATTTT. As protein: CASSLPGTGNQPQHF. V usage is TRBV5-5 and J usage is TRBJ1-5, with TRBD1 matching 9 bases. The CDR3 length is 15 residues. J lost 4 bases, V lost 1 base, and 3 bases had no gene match. Looked up from germline, CDR1 is SGHKS and CDR2 is YYEKEE (reference sequence). The full variable domain, completed using reference TRBV5-5 and TRBJ1-5, is DAGVTQSPTHLIKTRGQQVTLRCSPISGHKSVSWYQQVLGQGPQFIFQYYEKEERGRGNFPDRFSARQFPNYSSELNVNALLLGDSALYLCASSLPGTGNQPQHFGDGTRLSIL.

This sequence joins TRBV7-2 and TRBJ2-5, with TRBD2 identical over 11 bases. Germline CDR1 is SGHTA and CDR2 is FQGNSA. The trim removed 5 bases at V and 4 bases at J, leaving 6 bases unmatched. The CDR3 extends over 15 amino acids. The CDR3, as DNA: TGTGCCAGCAGCCTTAGCGGGGGGGCCGCAGAGACCCAGTACTTC. This encodes CASSLSGGAAETQYF.

The rearrangement joins TRBV5-4 to TRBJ2-5; 13 nucleotides align to TRBD2. CDR3 length equals 17 residues. The junction had 11 bases not matched to a gene; V was cut back by 4 bases and J by 5 bases. Per germline, CDR1 SGHNT and CDR2 YYREEE (reference sequence). The CDR3 sequence is CASSGGLAGARRETQYF. CDR3 bases: TGTGCCAGCAGCGGCGGACTAGCGGGGGCTCGGAGGGAGACCCAGTACTTC.

The chain couples TRBV30 to TRBJ2-1; maybe TRBD1 (6 bases). Germline V lookup: CDR1 GTSNPN, CDR2 SVGIG (reference sequence). Trimming took off 7 bases at V and 6 bases at J, with 19 bases between the two ends. This CDR3 comprises 14 residues. The CDR3 DNA reads TGTGCCTCGACCGGGACAACCTGGGCCAATGAGCAGTTCTTC. As protein: CASTGTTWANEQFF.